This T cell receptor beta chain was recorded in a study of blood T cell repertoires in COVID-19. Overall study: The cDNA or gDNA used as material had been derived from T cells, B-cell-depleted T cells, or PBMCs.

This CDR3 spans 13 amino acids. Per the germline V gene, CDR1 is ENHRY and CDR2 is SYGVKD. Seattle researchers signed up patients amid active infection and tracked them longitudinally. To note about this clone: At one end the junction does not follow the germline gene, possibly because of a read error.

Authors' analysis steps: How many nucleated cells were present was estimated from reference gene primer amplification. TCRdb keeps only in-frame clones here, not all; method: immunoSEQ multiplex PCR. The DNA gave D and trimming, while V, J and clone size come from that table. The profile shows over 150,000 clones, approximately 80% of them singletons. Sequencing used peripheral blood. V and J are TRBV10-3 and TRBJ1-5, with 7 bases fitting TRBD1. The clonotype originates from a woman aged 40 to 50 with COVID-19, enrolled during active disease. The CDR3 DNA reads as TGTGCCATCACGGGACAGACCAATCAGCCCCGGCATTTT. Translation: CAITGQTNQPRHF.